This TCR beta chain is from a study of cytomegalovirus exposure and HLA in healthy donors. General study findings and limits: The study listed roughly 160 cytomegalovirus-associated TCR beta chains. Previously analyzed data showed that most TCR beta V segments were productive at a frequency of about 87% or about 30%.

Healthy bone marrow donors made up the donors. The primer mix had 60 Vbeta and 13 Jbeta primers. Assay: immunoSEQ multiplex PCR; the TCRdb copy retains only in-frame clones and omits some. Among roughly 150,000 clones, about 80% were seen once, and the ten largest hold about an eighth. The CDR3 length is 16 residues. Germline CDR1 and CDR2: LGHNA and YSLEER. The trim removed 1 base at V and 5 bases at J, leaving 9 bases unmatched. As concerns this clone: Antigen unknown.

V usage is TRBV4-3 and J usage is TRBJ2-7; 9 bases are a match to TRBD2. The source material was PBMCs. The sequence was collected from a woman aged 40 to 55 in good health and CMV-seronegative. The CDR3 bases are TGCGCCAGCAGCCAAGTTCATGGCGGGGGGGCGGACGAGCAGTACTTC. Translated, it gives CASSQVHGGGADEQYF.